The 3 T cell receptor beta chains in this list originate from one sample, sequenced in a study of T cell repertoires in cytomegalovirus infection. TCRdb reprocessed the reads via MiXCR and lists one record per CDR3 protein. This table has 510,000 or so distinct CDR3 sequences, approximately 26% appearing once. Sequenced material: PBMCs. Receptors were obtained from a human donor in good health (CMV status not recorded). Some clones in this sample may be carry-over from other donors' samples.

The genes are TRBV5-1 and TRBJ2-1, with D uncertain. This CDR3 is built from 16 residues. V shed 0 bases and J shed 4 bases, with 14 bases lying between them. Germline CDR1 SGHRS, CDR2 YFSETQ. The CDR3 here is CASSLEATGAYNEQFF. DNA of the CDR3: TGCGCCAGCAGCTTGGAGGCGACCGGAGCGTACAATGAGCAGTTCTTC.

This clonotype was seen a handful of times. The chain joins TRBV11-2 to TRBJ2-7, with 7 bases matching TRBD2. CDR3 size: 17 residues. CDR1 is SGHAT, CDR2 FQNNGV, per germline. Losses at the gene ends were 6 bases for V and 1 base for J; bases not matched to a gene: 15. For the CDR3, the DNA is TGTGCCAGCAGACCAATCCCCGGGGCGGGAGTATCCTACGAGCAGTACTTC. Its protein is CASRPIPGAGVSYEQYF. Together with reference TRBV11-2 and TRBJ2-7, the CDR3 gives the full variable domain: EAGVAQSPRYKIIEKRQSVAFWCNPISGHATLYWYQQILGQGPKLLIQFQNNGVVDDSQLPKDRFSAERLKGVDSTLKIQPAKLEDSAVYLCASRPIPGAGVSYEQYFGPGTRLTVT.

The chain has TRBV6-2 or TRBV6-3 and TRBJ2-7, with D tentatively TRBD2 (5 bases). The CDR3 is made up of 12 amino acids. V was clipped by 5 bases and J by 5 bases, with 10 bases between them. Germline loops: CDR1 MNHEY, CDR2 SVGEGT. The CDR3 DNA reads TGTGCCAGCAGTAGAGGGAGCCACGAGCAGTACGTC. This translates into CASSRGSHEQYV.